This is a list of T cell receptor beta chains from one sample in a study of T cell responses to AZD1222 COVID-19 vaccine. Produced via immunoSEQ multiplex PCR; TCRdb's table is partial and in-frame only. This table has roughly 140,000 clones, about 92% appearing once. The sequencing here drew on peripheral blood, taken on day 0 of AZD1222 vaccination. The receptors stem from an adult in good health. Each CDR3 is given with its conserved first and last residue. The order of the fields is J gene, clone size, V gene, CDR3 length, D gene, CDR3 protein, CDR3 DNA. A D gene is named only where the DNA matches it firmly. Some rows mark clone size as missing; the rest say once, few, many or name a class of expanded clone.

j_call: TRBJ1-3; clone_size: -; v_call: TRBV29-1; cdr3_length: 14; d_call: -; cdr3_aa: CSVEDSGSGNTIYF; cdr3_nt: TGCAGCGTTGAAGATTCCGGCTCTGGAAACACCATATATTTT
j_call: TRBJ2-2; clone_size: -; v_call: TRBV6-5; cdr3_length: 14; d_call: -; cdr3_aa: CASRSGFDTGELFF; cdr3_nt: TGTGCCAGCAGATCCGGGTTCGACACCGGGGAGCTGTTTTTT
j_call: TRBJ1-2; clone_size: -; v_call: TRBV6-5; cdr3_length: 15; d_call: -; cdr3_aa: CASSYSRAGPYGYTF; cdr3_nt: TGTGCCAGCAGTTACTCGAGGGCAGGGCCCTATGGCTACACCTTC
j_call: TRBJ1-2; clone_size: -; v_call: TRBV7-9; cdr3_length: 13; d_call: -; cdr3_aa: CASSSGIRYGYTF; cdr3_nt: TGTGCCAGCAGCTCAGGGATTCGCTATGGCTACACCTTC
j_call: TRBJ2-7; clone_size: -; v_call: TRBV18; cdr3_length: 14; d_call: -; cdr3_aa: CASSPPETSYEQYF; cdr3_nt: TGTGCCAGCTCACCACCAGAGACCAGCTACGAGCAGTACTTC
j_call: TRBJ1-5; clone_size: -; v_call: TRBV12-3/TRBV12-4; cdr3_length: 13; d_call: -; cdr3_aa: CASSSQGRLPQHF; cdr3_nt: TGTGCCAGCAGTTCACAGGGAAGGCTGCCCCAGCATTTT
j_call: TRBJ1-1; clone_size: -; v_call: TRBV3-1/TRBV3-2; cdr3_length: 15; d_call: -; cdr3_aa: CASSQPGLGFTEAFF; cdr3_nt: TGTGCCAGCAGCCAACCTGGTTTGGGGTTCACTGAAGCTTTCTTT
j_call: TRBJ2-7; clone_size: once; v_call: TRBV20-1; cdr3_length: 11; d_call: -; cdr3_aa: CSAEQGREQYF; cdr3_nt: TGCAGTGCAGAACAGGGAAGAGAGCAGTACTTC
j_call: TRBJ2-7; clone_size: -; v_call: TRBV6-5; cdr3_length: 14; d_call: -; cdr3_aa: CASSYPDRPTEQYF; cdr3_nt: TGTGCCAGCAGTTATCCCGACAGGCCGACCGAGCAGTACTTC
j_call: TRBJ2-5; clone_size: -; v_call: TRBV29-1; cdr3_length: 12; d_call: -; cdr3_aa: CSVQRGVETQYF; cdr3_nt: TGCAGCGTGCAAAGAGGTGTCGAGACCCAGTACTTC
j_call: TRBJ1-2; clone_size: -; v_call: TRBV7-9; cdr3_length: 16; d_call: TRBD1; cdr3_aa: CASSLGSGGVNYGYTF; cdr3_nt: TGTGCCAGCAGCTTAGGGTCAGGGGGCGTAAACTATGGCTACACCTTC
j_call: TRBJ1-2; clone_size: -; v_call: TRBV5-4; cdr3_length: 14; d_call: TRBD1; cdr3_aa: CASSSDDRVGGYTF; cdr3_nt: TGTGCCAGCAGCTCAGATGACAGGGTTGGAGGCTACACCTTC
j_call: TRBJ1-5; clone_size: -; v_call: TRBV4-1; cdr3_length: 17; d_call: TRBD1; cdr3_aa: CASSQEIGTGDNQPQHF; cdr3_nt: TGCGCCAGCAGCCAAGAGATCGGGACAGGGGATAATCAGCCCCAGCATTTT
j_call: TRBJ1-2; clone_size: -; v_call: TRBV6-5; cdr3_length: 14; d_call: TRBD1; cdr3_aa: CASRGTGVNYGYTF; cdr3_nt: TGTGCCAGCAGGGGGACAGGGGTCAACTATGGCTACACCTTC
j_call: TRBJ1-1; clone_size: -; v_call: TRBV9; cdr3_length: 12; d_call: -; cdr3_aa: CASSRDRGEAFF; cdr3_nt: TGTGCCAGCAGCAGGGATAGGGGTGAAGCTTTCTTT
j_call: TRBJ2-1; clone_size: -; v_call: TRBV7-9; cdr3_length: 16; d_call: -; cdr3_aa: CASSPLRGGTYNEQFF; cdr3_nt: TGTGCCAGCAGTCCTCTAAGGGGGGGGACCTACAATGAGCAGTTCTTC
j_call: TRBJ1-4; clone_size: -; v_call: TRBV7-9; cdr3_length: 15; d_call: -; cdr3_aa: CASSLSKGTNEKLFF; cdr3_nt: TGTGCCAGCAGCTTATCGAAAGGAACTAATGAAAAACTGTTTTTT
j_call: TRBJ1-2; clone_size: once; v_call: TRBV19; cdr3_length: 14; d_call: TRBD1; cdr3_aa: CASKSLEGADGYTF; cdr3_nt: TGTGCCAGTAAAAGCTTAGAGGGGGCAGATGGCTACACCTTC
j_call: TRBJ1-2; clone_size: -; v_call: TRBV11-2; cdr3_length: 14; d_call: -; cdr3_aa: CASSYLWGDYGYTF; cdr3_nt: TGTGCCAGCAGCTATCTGTGGGGGGACTATGGCTACACCTTC
j_call: TRBJ1-4; clone_size: once; v_call: TRBV2; cdr3_length: 14; d_call: -; cdr3_aa: CASSPQATNEKLFF; cdr3_nt: TGTGCCAGCAGTCCACAGGCAACTAATGAAAAACTGTTTTTT
j_call: TRBJ2-7; clone_size: -; v_call: TRBV6-5; cdr3_length: 11; d_call: -; cdr3_aa: CASSKLGEQYF; cdr3_nt: TGTGCCAGCAGTAAACTTGGGGAGCAGTACTTC
j_call: TRBJ1-5; clone_size: -; v_call: TRBV19; cdr3_length: 13; d_call: -; cdr3_aa: CASSPGKNQPQHF; cdr3_nt: TGTGCCAGCTCCCCGGGAAAAAATCAGCCCCAGCATTTT
j_call: TRBJ2-7; clone_size: -; v_call: TRBV5-6; cdr3_length: 17; d_call: TRBD1; cdr3_aa: CASSPGAGGRKGDEQYF; cdr3_nt: TGTGCCAGCAGCCCAGGGGCAGGGGGCAGGAAGGGAGACGAGCAGTACTTC